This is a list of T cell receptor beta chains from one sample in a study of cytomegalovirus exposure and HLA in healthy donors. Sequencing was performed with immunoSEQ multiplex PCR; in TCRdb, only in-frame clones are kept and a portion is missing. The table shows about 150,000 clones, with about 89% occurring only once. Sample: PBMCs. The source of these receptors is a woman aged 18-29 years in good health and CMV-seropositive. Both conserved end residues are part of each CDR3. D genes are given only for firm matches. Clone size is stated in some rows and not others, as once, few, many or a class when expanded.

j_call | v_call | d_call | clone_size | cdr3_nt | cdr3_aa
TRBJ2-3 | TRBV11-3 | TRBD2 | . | TGTGCCAGCAGCTTATTAGGGACTAGCGATTCAGATACGCAGTATTTT | CASSLLGTSDSDTQYF
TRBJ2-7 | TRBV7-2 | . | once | TGTGCCAGCAGCTTAGACAGGGTTGCAGACGAGCAGTACTTC | CASSLDRVADEQYF
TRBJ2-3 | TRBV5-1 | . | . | TGCGCCAGCAGCTTGGGGGCAACGACCCACACAGATACGCAGTATTTT | CASSLGATTHTDTQYF
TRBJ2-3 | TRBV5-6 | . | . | TGTGCCAGCAGCGTACAATCGGGGATGGCGCAGTATTTT | CASSVQSGMAQYF
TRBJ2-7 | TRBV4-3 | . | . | TGCGCCAGCAGCCAAGAGGCAGGGGCCTACGAGCAGTACTTC | CASSQEAGAYEQYF
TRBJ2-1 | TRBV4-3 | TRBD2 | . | TGCGCCAGCAGCCAAGATCCTAGCGGGAGGCCTTACAATGAGCAGTTCTTC | CASSQDPSGRPYNEQFF
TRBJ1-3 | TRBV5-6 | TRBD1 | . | TGTGCCAGCAGCCTAAGACAGGGGGTAGCTGGAAACACCATATATTTT | CASSLRQGVAGNTIYF
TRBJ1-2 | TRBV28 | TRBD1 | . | TGTGCCAGCAGACTCCGCACAGGGGCCAATCCTAACTATGGCTACACCTTC | CASRLRTGANPNYGYTF
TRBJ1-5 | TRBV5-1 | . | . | TGCGCCAGCAGCTTGAGTGCGAGTCAGCCCCAGCATTTT | CASSLSASQPQHF
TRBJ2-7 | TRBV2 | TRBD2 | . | TGTGCCAGCAGTGATACCGGGACTAGCAGATACGAGCAGTACTTC | CASSDTGTSRYEQYF
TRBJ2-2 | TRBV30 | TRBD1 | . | TGTGCCTGCTGTTTGGGACAGGGGACCGGGGAGCTGTTTTTT | CACCLGQGTGELFF
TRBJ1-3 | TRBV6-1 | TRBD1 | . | TGTGCCAGCAGTGTTCAGACAGGGGGCGTCTCTACTGGAAACACCATATATTTT | CASSVQTGGVSTGNTIYF
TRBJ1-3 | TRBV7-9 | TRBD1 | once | TGTGCCAGCAGCTTAGCGGTAGGGACAGCCTCTGGAAACACCATATATTTT | CASSLAVGTASGNTIYF
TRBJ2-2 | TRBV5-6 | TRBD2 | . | TGTGCCAGCAGCTTGGAGGATCGAACTAGCGGGTCGGGCACCGGGGAGCTGTTTTTT | CASSLEDRTSGSGTGELFF
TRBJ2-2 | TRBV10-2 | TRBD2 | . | TGCGCCAGCTGGGGCCTAGCGGGAGTTGGCACCGGGGAGCTGTTTTTT | CASWGLAGVGTGELFF
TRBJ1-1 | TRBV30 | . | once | TGTGCCTGGACCCCCGCGGACACTGAAGCTTTCTTT | CAWTPADTEAFF
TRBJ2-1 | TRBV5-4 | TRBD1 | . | TGTGCCAGCAGCTTGCCGGACAGGAGCTACAATGAGCAGTTCTTC | CASSLPDRSYNEQFF
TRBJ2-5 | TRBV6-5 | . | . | TGTGCCAGCAGTTACGATCTAAGCGGAAGAGGGGAGACCCAGTACTTC | CASSYDLSGRGETQYF
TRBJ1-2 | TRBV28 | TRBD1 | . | TGTGCCAGCAGTTCTCAAGGAGGACAGGGAATCGGCTACACCTTC | CASSSQGGQGIGYTF